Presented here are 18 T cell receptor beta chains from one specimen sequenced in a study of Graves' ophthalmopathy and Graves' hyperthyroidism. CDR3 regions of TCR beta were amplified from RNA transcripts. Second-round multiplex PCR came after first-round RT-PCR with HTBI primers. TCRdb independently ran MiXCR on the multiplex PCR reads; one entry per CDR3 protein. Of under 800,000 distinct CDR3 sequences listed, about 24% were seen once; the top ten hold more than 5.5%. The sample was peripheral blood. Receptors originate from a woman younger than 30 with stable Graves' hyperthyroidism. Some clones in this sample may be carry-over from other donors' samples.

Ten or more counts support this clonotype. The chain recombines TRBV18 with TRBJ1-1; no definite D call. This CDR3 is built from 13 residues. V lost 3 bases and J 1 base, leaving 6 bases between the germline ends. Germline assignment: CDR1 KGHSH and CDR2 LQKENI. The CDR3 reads CASSPDQNTEAFF. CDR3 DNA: TGTGCCAGCTCACCCGACCAGAACACTGAAGCTTTCTTT.

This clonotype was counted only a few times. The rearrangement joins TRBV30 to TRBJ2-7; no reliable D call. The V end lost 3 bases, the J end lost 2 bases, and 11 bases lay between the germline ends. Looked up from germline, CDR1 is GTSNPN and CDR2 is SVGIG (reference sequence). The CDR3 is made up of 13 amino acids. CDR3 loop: CAWSADHTYEQYF. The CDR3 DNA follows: TGTGCCTGGAGCGCGGACCATACCTACGAGCAGTACTTC.

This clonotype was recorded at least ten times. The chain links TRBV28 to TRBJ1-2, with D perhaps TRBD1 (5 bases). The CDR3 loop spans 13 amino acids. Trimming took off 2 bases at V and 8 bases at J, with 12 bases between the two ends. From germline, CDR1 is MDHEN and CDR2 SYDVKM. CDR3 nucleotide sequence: TGTGCCAGCAGTTTACCCGAGGGACTCGGCTACACCTTC. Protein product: CASSLPEGLGYTF.

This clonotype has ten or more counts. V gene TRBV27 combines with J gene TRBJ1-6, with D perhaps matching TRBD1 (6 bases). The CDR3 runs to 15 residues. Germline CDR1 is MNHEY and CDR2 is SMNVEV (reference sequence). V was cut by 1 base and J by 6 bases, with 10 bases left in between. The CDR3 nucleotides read TGTGCCAGCAGTTTATTACAGGGAGCTAATTCACCCCTCCACTTT. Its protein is CASSLLQGANSPLHF.

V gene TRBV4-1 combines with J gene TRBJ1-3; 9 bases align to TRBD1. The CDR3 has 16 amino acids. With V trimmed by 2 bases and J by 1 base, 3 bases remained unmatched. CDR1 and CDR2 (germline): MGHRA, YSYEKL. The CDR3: CASSQPGQGSGNTIYF. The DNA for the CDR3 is TGCGCCAGCAGCCAACCCGGACAGGGGTCTGGAAACACCATATATTTT.

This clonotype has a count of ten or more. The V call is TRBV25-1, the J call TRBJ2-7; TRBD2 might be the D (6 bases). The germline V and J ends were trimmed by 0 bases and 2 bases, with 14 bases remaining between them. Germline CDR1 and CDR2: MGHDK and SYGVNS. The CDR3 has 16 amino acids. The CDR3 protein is CASSEYRASETYEQYF. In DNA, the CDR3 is TGTGCCAGCAGTGAATATAGGGCTAGCGAAACCTACGAGCAGTACTTC.

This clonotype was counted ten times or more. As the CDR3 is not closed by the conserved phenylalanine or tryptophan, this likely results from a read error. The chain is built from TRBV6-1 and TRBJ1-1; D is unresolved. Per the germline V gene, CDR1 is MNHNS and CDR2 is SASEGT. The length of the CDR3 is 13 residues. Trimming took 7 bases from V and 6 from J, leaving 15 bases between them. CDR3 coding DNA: TGTGCCAGCATGTACGGAGAAGAAGCTGAAGCTTTCCTT. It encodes CASMYGEEAEAFL.

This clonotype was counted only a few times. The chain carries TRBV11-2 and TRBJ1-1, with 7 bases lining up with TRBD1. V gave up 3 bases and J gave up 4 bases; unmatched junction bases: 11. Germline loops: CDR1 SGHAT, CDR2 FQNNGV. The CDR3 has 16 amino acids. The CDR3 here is CASSFGFRGSVTEAFF. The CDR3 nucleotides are TGTGCCAGCAGCTTTGGGTTCAGGGGGAGTGTCACTGAAGCTTTCTTT.

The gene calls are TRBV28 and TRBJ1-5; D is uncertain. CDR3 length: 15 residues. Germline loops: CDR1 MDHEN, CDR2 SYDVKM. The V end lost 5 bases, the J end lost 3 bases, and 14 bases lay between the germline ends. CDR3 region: CASSPPPGANQPQHF. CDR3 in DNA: TGTGCCAGCAGTCCGCCGCCGGGAGCCAATCAGCCCCAGCATTTT.

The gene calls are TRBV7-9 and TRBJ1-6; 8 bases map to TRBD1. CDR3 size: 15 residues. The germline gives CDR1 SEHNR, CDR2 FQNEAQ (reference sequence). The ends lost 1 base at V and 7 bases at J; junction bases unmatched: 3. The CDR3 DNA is TGTGCCAGCAGCTTAGGGACAGGGATGAATTCACCCCTCCACTTT. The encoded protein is CASSLGTGMNSPLHF.

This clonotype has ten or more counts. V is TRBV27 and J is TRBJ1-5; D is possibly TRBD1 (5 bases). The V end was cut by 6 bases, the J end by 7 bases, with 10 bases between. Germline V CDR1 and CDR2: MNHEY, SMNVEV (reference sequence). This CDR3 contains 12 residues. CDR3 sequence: CASSNTGQPQHF. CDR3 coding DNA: TGTGCCAGCAGCAATACAGGACAGCCCCAGCATTTT.

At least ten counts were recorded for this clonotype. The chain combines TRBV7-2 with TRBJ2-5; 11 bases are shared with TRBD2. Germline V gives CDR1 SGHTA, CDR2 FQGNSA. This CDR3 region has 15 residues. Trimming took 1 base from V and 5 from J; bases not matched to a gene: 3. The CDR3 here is CASSLVAGGRETQYF. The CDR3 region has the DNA TGTGCCAGCAGCTTAGTAGCGGGGGGGCGGGAGACCCAGTACTTC.

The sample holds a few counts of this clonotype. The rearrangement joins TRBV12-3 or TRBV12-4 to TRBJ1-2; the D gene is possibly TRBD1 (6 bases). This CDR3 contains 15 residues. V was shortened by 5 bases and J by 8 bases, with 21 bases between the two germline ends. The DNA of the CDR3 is TGTGCCAGCAGTACCCGGGACACTGGTTCGGGCGGCTACACCTTC. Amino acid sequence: CASSTRDTGSGGYTF.

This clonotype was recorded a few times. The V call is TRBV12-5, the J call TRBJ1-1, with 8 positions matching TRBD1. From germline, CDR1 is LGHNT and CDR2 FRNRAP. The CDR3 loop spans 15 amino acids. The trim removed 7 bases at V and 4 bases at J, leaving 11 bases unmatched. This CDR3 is CASALRAGGFTEAFF. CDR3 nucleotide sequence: TGTGCTAGTGCTCTGCGGGCAGGGGGCTTCACTGAAGCTTTCTTT.

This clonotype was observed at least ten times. CDR3 DNA: TGTGCCAGCAACATGAGGACAGGGACCTATGGCTACACCTTC. This sequence encodes CASNMRTGTYGYTF. The chain is built from TRBV6-1 and TRBJ1-2, with 8 bases matching TRBD1. Germline-derived CDR1 and CDR2 are MNHNS and SASEGT. The CDR3 is made up of 14 amino acids. With V trimmed by 7 bases and J by 4 bases, 8 bases remained unmatched.

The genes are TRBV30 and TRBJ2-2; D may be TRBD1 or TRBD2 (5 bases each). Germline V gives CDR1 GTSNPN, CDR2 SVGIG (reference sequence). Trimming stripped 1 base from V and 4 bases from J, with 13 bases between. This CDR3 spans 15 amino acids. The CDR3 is CAWSGRSGSTGELFF. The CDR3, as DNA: TGTGCCTGGAGTGGGAGGTCAGGGAGCACCGGGGAGCTGTTTTTT.

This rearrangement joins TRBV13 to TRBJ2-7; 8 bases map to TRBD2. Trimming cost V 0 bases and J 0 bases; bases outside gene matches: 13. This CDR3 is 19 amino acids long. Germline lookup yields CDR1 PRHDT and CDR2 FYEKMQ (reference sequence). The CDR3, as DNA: TGTGCCAGCAGCTTAGGCCTGGCGTTCTCTAGCGGGCGCTCCTACGAGCAGTACTTC. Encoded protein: CASSLGLAFSSGRSYEQYF.

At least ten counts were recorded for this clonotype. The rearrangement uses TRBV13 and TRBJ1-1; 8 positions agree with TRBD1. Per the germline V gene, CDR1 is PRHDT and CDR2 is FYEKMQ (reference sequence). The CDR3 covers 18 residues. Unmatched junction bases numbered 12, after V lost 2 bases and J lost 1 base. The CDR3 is CASSLPWGQGARNTEAFF. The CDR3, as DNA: TGTGCCAGCAGCTTACCCTGGGGGCAGGGGGCAAGGAACACTGAAGCTTTCTTT.